This T cell receptor beta chain was recorded in a study of pediatric ulcerative colitis (dated by TCRdb to between 2018 and 2021). For the study in its entirety: Among the ulcerative colitis patients, about seven had pancolitis and two had left-sided colitis, and histology in every patient was consistent with ulcerative colitis. From roughly 10 newly diagnosed, treatment-naive pediatric ulcerative colitis patients and a few non-IBD control children, paired blood and rectal samples were collected. Using the Pediatric Ulcerative Colitis Activity Index, a couple of patients were classed as having mild disease, four as having moderate disease and three as having acute severe colitis.

No immunosuppressive medication had been given to the ulcerative colitis patients before the diagnostic colonoscopy. Blood was sampled at the same time as the colonoscopy. The Wizard kit (Promega) was used to extract genomic DNA from the blood and intestinal samples. From the cysteine up to the phenylalanine, the CDR3 has a length of 15 residues. The only DNA kept is the CDR3, 45 bases in frame from the first base. From V the trimming removes 6 bases and from J it removes 4 bases, while the gene matches leave 10 bases of the junction unaccounted for. The germline V gene gives CDR1 as SNHLY and CDR2 as FYNNEI. Using the immunoSEQ TRB Survey service, rearranged CDR3 beta regions were amplified from genomic DNA with multiplex V and J primers. To keep sequencing depth the same across samples, survey-level depth of up to 500,000 reads per sample was applied. Libraries were purified and pooled, and sequencing was performed on Illumina technology. On the authors' methods: Productive clonality, sample overlap, pairwise scatters, CDR3 beta length, V/D/J gene usage and productiveness were assessed with immunoSEQ online tools. Calculated diversity was the number of unique rearrangements divided by total templates times 100; Shannon and Simpson indices were also computed. Principal component analysis used the R prcomp function and ggbiplot package on Z-score normalized data. Blood-rectal clonal overlap within each subject was quantified with Morisita's index. Not all clones reach the TCRdb copy of this immuneACCESS table, which keeps in-frame sequences only. Checked studies attribute under half of the gap to unresolved V genes and leave the rest unexplained. The V and J calls and clone size are taken from that table; D and trimming were inferred from the DNA. This sample is represented by about 64,000 clones; 77% of them were singletons. The ten biggest clones cover about 5.2% of the sample.

Findings and caveats that apply to the study as a whole: With only a handful of individuals, the healthy control group was small. Significantly higher autologous blood-rectal clonal overlap was found in ulcerative colitis patients than in controls, which suggested increased T cell trafficking to inflamed tissue. A couple of rectal CDR3 clonotypes were found in every ulcerative colitis patient but in no control. Because repertoires were derived from total lymphocyte DNA, patterns in rare subsets such as regulatory T cells may not have been reflected. Rectal repertoire features separated controls, mild-moderate and acute severe colitis patients; acute severe colitis showed reduced rectal diversity due to clonal expansions. A couple of patients' blood samples yielded substantially fewer templates for technical reasons and were excluded from blood-rectal overlap analysis.

As regards this clone: Its antigen is not yet known. Base qualities are not provided; no much larger clone lies one nucleotide away.

Input material: blood. This sequence was found in a boy younger than 18 with moderate ulcerative colitis. The rearrangement joined TRBV2 to TRBJ2-7; 9 nucleotides in the junction match TRBD1. CDR3 sequence: CASRPLGDRGYEQYF. DNA sequence: TGTGCCAGCAGACCGTTAGGAGACAGGGGGTACGAGCAGTACTTC.